This T cell receptor beta chain emerged from a study of PD-1 blockade in classical Hodgkin lymphoma. Study-level background: Nivolumab 3 mg/kg was given intravenously every 2 weeks. Study-wide points: Some patients started nivolumab under 1 year after ASCT, and they were excluded.

This CDR3 has 14 amino acids. V gave up 6 bases and J gave up 2 bases; unmatched junction bases: 7. The germline CDR1 and CDR2 sequences are LNHDA and SQIVND (reference sequence). TCRdb's copy holds only in-frame clones and misses some; the assay was immunoSEQ multiplex PCR. The sample shows about 64,000 clones, around 94% of them seen only once. Comment on this clone: As yet, its antigen is unknown.

Sample time point: cycle 4 day 1 (C4D1), after more than 5 weeks of nivolumab. With no exception, relapse followed autologous stem cell transplantation in all patients, and brentuximab vedotin exposure varied. This clonotype was sampled from a human donor with classical Hodgkin lymphoma. The chain joins TRBV19 to TRBJ2-7; 7 bases align to TRBD2. Sample: peripheral blood mononuclear cells (PBMCs), taken before the fourth cycle of nivolumab. The CDR3 DNA reads TGTGCCAGTAGCAACGAAGCGGGACCCTACGAGCAGTACTTC. Translated, it gives CASSNEAGPYEQYF.